Following are 22 T cell receptor beta chains from one sample sequenced in a study of beta chain features in type 1 diabetes. Expressed TCRB transcripts were sequenced after all isolated RNA was converted to cDNA. Generated by immunoSEQ multiplex PCR, the TCRdb table keeps only in-frame clones and is missing some. This table has 300,000 to 400,000 clones, 9.5% to 11% appearing once. Sequencing was carried out using naive CD4+ T cells from blood. These receptors were obtained from a woman in her thirties in good health.

This clone has more than one count but fewer than ten. The chain uses TRBV30 and TRBJ1-2; a possible D gene is TRBD1 (6 bases). Germline CDR1 GTSNPN, CDR2 SVGIG (reference sequence). Trimming removed 3 bases from V and 5 bases from J, with 16 bases in between. The CDR3 runs 14 residues. CDR3 loop: CAWSVLGQGYGYTF. The CDR3 DNA is TGTGCCTGGAGCGTTTTAGGGCAGGGGTATGGCTACACCTTC.

This clone was counted between two and nine times. The chain joins TRBV5-1 to TRBJ2-1, with 8 positions matching TRBD2. The germline V gene encodes CDR1 SGHRS and CDR2 YFSETQ. There are 15 residues in the CDR3. The V and J ends lost 1 base and 6 bases, in that order; junction bases with no gene match: 6. The CDR3 coding sequence is TGCGCCAGCAGCTTGACAGCGGGAGTGGGCAATGAGCAGTTCTTC. Protein product: CASSLTAGVGNEQFF. Variable domain in full (rest from reference TRBV5-1 and TRBJ2-1): KAGVTQTPRYLIKTRGQQVTLSCSPISGHRSVSWYQQTPGQGLQFLFEYFSETQRNKGNFPGRFSGRQFSNSRSEMNVSTLELGDSALYLCASSLTAGVGNEQFFGPGTRLTVL.

This clone was seen a few times. The rearrangement joins TRBV28 to TRBJ2-5; the D gene is possibly TRBD1 (5 bases). Germline values: CDR1 MDHEN, CDR2 SYDVKM. V was pared by 5 bases and J by 5 bases, with 18 bases between. The length of the CDR3 is 15 residues. The CDR3 region is CASSTDGVGVETQYF. CDR3 DNA: TGTGCCAGCAGTACCGATGGGGTAGGGGTGGAGACCCAGTACTTC.

The gene calls are TRBV4-3 and TRBJ2-1; TRBD1 agrees at 8 bases. The CDR3 spans 16 residues. The V gene end was trimmed by 0 bases and the J gene end by 1 base; junction bases not matched to a gene: 2. CDR1 is LGHNA, CDR2 YSLEER, per germline. CDR3 loop: CASSQETGVSYNEQFF. The CDR3 DNA reads TGCGCCAGCAGCCAAGAGACAGGGGTATCCTACAATGAGCAGTTCTTC.

The V call is TRBV9, the J call TRBJ1-4, with D possibly TRBD1 on 6 matching bases. Germline CDR1 reads SGDLS; CDR2 reads YYNGEE. The V end was cut by 4 bases, the J end by 5 bases, with 15 bases between. CDR3 length: 15 residues. CDR3 sequence (DNA): TGTGCCAGCAGCCTCACGGACAGCTTCAATGAAAAACTGTTTTTT. It codes for CASSLTDSFNEKLFF.

This clone came up a few times. The rearrangement uses TRBV2 and TRBJ2-2, with D possibly matching TRBD2 (5 bases). The V and J ends lost 1 base and 5 bases respectively, with 11 bases between them. Germline V gene data show CDR1 as SNHLY and CDR2 as FYNNEI. CDR3 length equals 15 residues. This CDR3 reads CASSEVGRGTGELFF. The CDR3 DNA is TGTGCCAGCAGTGAAGTAGGGCGAGGGACCGGGGAGCTGTTTTTT.

In this sample, this clone turned up a few times. This sample also contains other DNA sequences that code for the same CDR3. This sequence joins TRBV5-4 and TRBJ1-5; 7 bases are a match to TRBD1. Germline CDR1 and CDR2: SGHNT and YYREEE (reference sequence). Losses at the gene ends were 4 bases for V and 4 bases for J; bases not matched to a gene: 2. This CDR3 comprises 13 residues. The CDR3, as DNA: TGTGCCAGCAGCCTGGGACAGAATCAGCCCCAGCATTTT. It codes for CASSLGQNQPQHF.

V is TRBV5-4 and J is TRBJ2-1; 8 bases are a match to TRBD1. J was trimmed by 6 bases and V by 2 bases; bases with no gene match: 10. Germline CDR1 is SGHNT and CDR2 is YYREEE (reference sequence). This CDR3 has 16 amino acids. CDR3 in DNA: TGTGCCAGCAGCTTTGGGCTGACAGGGGCCACCAATGAGCAGTTCTTC. Translating gives CASSFGLTGATNEQFF.

The rearrangement links TRBV7-9 to TRBJ1-1; D unresolved. Germline assignment: CDR1 SEHNR and CDR2 FQNEAQ (reference sequence). The CDR3 contains 13 residues. V was pared by 5 bases and J by 4 bases, with 11 bases between. CDR3: CASSVEGGTEAFF. As DNA, the CDR3 is TGTGCCAGCAGCGTTGAGGGCGGCACTGAAGCTTTCTTT.

There are a few counts of this clone. This chain's CDR3 is CATSSPSGPLTYNEQFF. The CDR3 region has the DNA TGTGCCACCAGCTCCCCAAGCGGGCCCCTCACCTACAATGAGCAGTTCTTC. This chain connects TRBV15 to TRBJ2-1; D is possibly TRBD2 (6 bases). V was pared by 5 bases and J by 2 bases, with 19 bases between. The CDR3 loop spans 17 amino acids. The germline gives CDR1 LNHNV, CDR2 YYDKDF (reference sequence).

This chain joins TRBV11-2 and TRBJ2-5; 7 bases fit TRBD1. The germline gives CDR1 SGHAT, CDR2 FQNNGV. Trimming cost V 5 bases and J 3 bases; bases outside gene matches: 3. The CDR3 totals 13 residues. CDR3 sequence: CASSADRKETQYF. The CDR3 bases are TGTGCCAGCAGCGCGGACAGGAAAGAGACCCAGTACTTC.

Only a few counts were recorded for this clone. The V call is TRBV7-2, the J call TRBJ2-1; D may be TRBD1 (5 bases). The CDR3 has 14 residues. From germline, CDR1 is SGHTA and CDR2 FQGNSA. V lost 5 bases and J lost 7, with 15 bases in between. CDR3 sequence reads: CASSPQGLLNEQFF. In DNA form, the CDR3 reads TGTGCCAGCAGCCCCCAGGGCTTGTTGAATGAGCAGTTCTTC.

Comments on this clone: The junction departs from the called germline gene at one end, perhaps through a read error. The rearrangement links TRBV2 to TRBJ2-5; no clear D. The CDR3 length is 14 residues. CDR1 and CDR2 from the germline V gene are SNHLY and FYNNEI. The CDR3 loop is CTSSYLVAFETQYF. CDR3 bases: TGTACCAGCAGTTACCTGGTGGCCTTCGAGACCCAGTACTTC.

In its sample, this clone was seen a few times. The V and J genes are TRBV9 and TRBJ1-2; the match to TRBD1 covers 7 bases. This CDR3 has 15 amino acids. V trimming: 4 bases; J trimming: 7 bases; junction bases outside the gene matches: 13. CDR1 is SGDLS and CDR2 is YYNGEE in the germline V gene. The CDR3 nucleotides are TGTGCCAGCAGCTTTGGGACAGCCCACGGTAGTGGCTACACCTTC. Translation: CASSFGTAHGSGYTF.

CDR3 nucleotides: TGTGCCAGCAGCGTACCCGGGAGGGGCGGCTATGGCTACACCTTC. Protein: CASSVPGRGGYGYTF. V usage is TRBV7-9 and J usage is TRBJ1-2; maybe TRBD1 (5 bases). This CDR3 spans 15 amino acids. The V gene lost 5 bases and the J gene lost 4 bases, with 17 bases spanning the gap. Germline loops: CDR1 SEHNR, CDR2 FQNEAQ (reference sequence).

Only a few counts were recorded for this clone. The J gene is TRBJ1-1, the V gene TRBV4-3; TRBD1 matches at 7 bases. Germline V gives CDR1 LGHNA, CDR2 YSLEER. The length of the CDR3 is 16 residues. The V gene end was trimmed by 3 bases and the J gene end by 4 bases; junction bases not matched to a gene: 11. In nucleotides, the CDR3 is TGCGCCAGCAGCCAGGCGCAGGGGGTATCGTTCACTGAAGCTTTCTTT. Its translation: CASSQAQGVSFTEAFF.

This clone was seen a handful of times. The V call is TRBV10-3, the J call TRBJ2-5, with 7 bases lining up with TRBD2. This CDR3 contains 12 residues. V lost 8 bases, J lost 3 bases, and 3 bases stayed unmatched. Germline V CDR1 and CDR2: ENHRY, SYGVKD. The CDR3 DNA reads as TGTGCCATCGGGGGAGGGGAAGAGACCCAGTACTTC. Translation gives CAIGGGEETQYF.

The chain employs TRBV27 and TRBJ2-5; the match to TRBD2 covers 7 bases. Germline V gives CDR1 MNHEY, CDR2 SMNVEV (reference sequence). J lost 5 bases, V lost 1 base, and 13 bases had no gene match. The CDR3 is 17 amino acids. The CDR3 is CASSLFPGTPGGETQYF. The CDR3 nucleotides are TGTGCCAGCAGTTTATTTCCCGGGACTCCCGGGGGGGAGACCCAGTACTTC.

The chain carries TRBV5-4 and TRBJ2-2; 11 positions agree with TRBD1. Germline V gene lookup returns CDR1 SGHNT and CDR2 YYREEE (reference sequence). The CDR3 has 16 amino acids. Germline trimming cut 0 bases from V and 4 bases from J; bases unmatched to any gene: 2. The CDR3 DNA sequence: TGTGCCAGCAGCTTGGAGGACAGGGGGCCCACCGGGGAGCTGTTTTTT. It translates to CASSLEDRGPTGELFF.

The V gene is TRBV29-1, the J gene TRBJ1-4; TRBD1 aligns across 10 bases. The CDR3 consists of 12 residues. Trimming cost V 7 bases and J 8 bases; bases outside gene matches: 4. Germline V CDR1 and CDR2: SQVTM, ANQGSEA. This chain's CDR3 is CSGGTGEEKLFF. DNA for the CDR3: TGCAGCGGCGGGACAGGGGAAGAAAAACTGTTTTTT.

The gene calls are TRBV29-1 and TRBJ1-4; 9 bases line up with TRBD1. The CDR3 has 12 amino acids. V shed 6 bases and J 6 bases; nucleotides not matched to a gene: 2. CDR1 is SQVTM and CDR2 is ANQGSEA in the germline V gene. DNA of the CDR3: TGCAGCGTCGGGACAGGGTATGAAAAACTGTTTTTT. Its translation is CSVGTGYEKLFF. The complete variable domain, with remaining parts taken from reference TRBV29-1 and TRBJ1-4, reads SAVISQKPSRDICQRGTSLTIQCQVDSQVTMMFWYRQQPGQSLTLIATANQGSEATYESGFVIDKFPISRPNLTFSTLTVSNMSPEDSSIYLCSVGTGYEKLFFGSGTQLSVL.

CDR3 in amino acids: CASSLWSGGVNQPQHF. Here the CDR3 DNA reads TGTGCCAGCAGCTTGTGGAGCGGGGGAGTAAATCAGCCCCAGCATTTT. The chain couples TRBV5-4 to TRBJ1-5; D possibly corresponds to TRBD1 (5 bases). The CDR3 totals 16 residues. Per the germline V gene, CDR1 is SGHNT and CDR2 is YYREEE (reference sequence). V shed 1 base and J shed 4 bases, with 15 bases lying between them.